A selection of T cell receptor beta chains follows, all from one sample in a study of regulatory T cells in long-lasting Graves disease. From the multiplex PCR reads, TCRdb called clonotypes with MiXCR, one entry per CDR3 protein. The table has over 500,000 distinct CDR3 sequences, 15% to 20% seen once. This sample also appeared in a second study, on T cells in Graves' hyperthyroidism and ophthalmopathy.

The sample consisted of peripheral blood mononuclear cells (PBMCs), taken at new diagnosis, from a patient treated with antithyroid drugs. These TCRs come from a man younger than 35 with Graves disease. Both conserved end residues are part of each CDR3. D genes are given only for firm matches. Clone size is stated in some rows and not others, as once, few, many or a class when expanded.

abundance	d_gene	v_gene	j_gene	CDR3nt	CDR3aa
-	-	TRBV5-5	TRBJ1-3	TGTGCCAGCAGCTTGAAGGGGTCTAACACCATATATTTT	CASSLKGSNTIYF
many	-	TRBV20-1	TRBJ2-3	TGCAGTGCTAAACTAACAACTAGTCACGATACGCAGTATTTT	CSAKLTTSHDTQYF
many	-	TRBV2	TRBJ2-7	TGTGCCAGCAGTTTGGAAGCCCCGGGCGAGCAGTACTTC	CASSLEAPGEQYF
many	-	TRBV6-1	TRBJ1-2	TGTGCCAGCAGTGAGGGTTGGGGGAGCTATGGCTACACCTTC	CASSEGWGSYGYTF
many	-	TRBV6-5	TRBJ1-6	TGTGCCAGCAGTTACTATAACAGGGTTTCACCCCTCCACTTT	CASSYYNRVSPLHF
-	TRBD2	TRBV7-9	TRBJ2-1	TGTGCCAGCAGCTCCCTAAAGGCACTAGCGGACTACAATGAGCAGTTCTTC	CASSSLKALADYNEQFF
-	-	TRBV29-1	TRBJ2-7	TGCAGCGTGAGAGGAGGCCGGGCCTACGAGCAGTACTTC	CSVRGGRAYEQYF
many	-	TRBV2	TRBJ2-6	TGTGCCAGCAGTGGGGAGCGGGCCAACGTCCTGACTTTC	CASSGERANVLTF
-	-	TRBV2	TRBJ2-1	TGTGCCAGCAGTGGGAGCATCTACAATGAGCAGTTCTTC	CASSGSIYNEQFF
many	-	TRBV6-5	TRBJ1-5	TGTGCCAGCAGTTACCTACGGGGGGCGAACCTTTTTTCCGGGCAGCCCCAGCATTTT	CASSYLRGANLFSGQPQHF
many	TRBD1	TRBV6-1	TRBJ2-7	TGTGCCAGCAGTGCGTCGACAGGGAGCTCCTACGAGCAGTACTTC	CASSASTGSSYEQYF
many	TRBD2	TRBV7-3	TRBJ2-1	TGTGCCAGCAGCCTCGGGACTAGCGGGAGAAATGAGCAGTTCTTC	CASSLGTSGRNEQFF
many	-	TRBV6-1	TRBJ1-1	TGTGCCATCCACTCCAATGATAACGAAGCTTTCTTT	CAIHSNDNEAFF
once	-	TRBV19	TRBJ1-4	TGTGCCAGTAGCTACAATCCAGGGTCCTTCCTCGAAAAACTGTTTTTT	CASSYNPGSFLEKLFF
-	TRBD2	TRBV29-1	TRBJ2-3	TGCAGCGTTCCGCCGTCACTAGCGGGTGGGGGTAGGGATACGCAGTATTTT	CSVPPSLAGGGRDTQYF
many	-	TRBV24-1	TRBJ1-5	TGTGCCACCAGTGCAGGAGTCAATCAGCCCCAGCATTTT	CATSAGVNQPQHF
many	-	TRBV7-7	TRBJ2-2	TGTGCTAGCAGCGCGGATTACAGGGCTGGGGAGCTGTTTTTT	CASSADYRAGELFF
many	TRBD1	TRBV7-9	TRBJ2-7	TGTGCCAGCAGCAAACCGGGACAGGGAAAATCCTACGAGCAGTACTTC	CASSKPGQGKSYEQYF
-	TRBD1	TRBV7-8	TRBJ1-4	TGTGCCAGCAGCTTAGCGGTGGGACAGAATGAAAAACTGTTTTTT	CASSLAVGQNEKLFF
many	-	TRBV7-3	TRBJ2-7	TGTGCCAGCATCCTAAGGGGGGACTCCTACGAGCAGTACTTC	CASILRGDSYEQYF
many	-	TRBV20-1	TRBJ2-5	TGCAGTGGTTGTCAGGGTAGCGTAGAGACCCAGTACTTC	CSGCQGSVETQYF
-	TRBD1	TRBV7-9	TRBJ2-1	TGTGCCAGCAGCTTAGCACGGACAGGGCTGAGACAGTTCTTC	CASSLARTGLRQFF
-	-	TRBV7-3	TRBJ2-1	TGTGCCAGCAGCATTAATGGGCCTAGCGCATACAATGAGCAGTTCTTC	CASSINGPSAYNEQFF
few	-	TRBV13	TRBJ2-3	TGTGCCAGCAAAAACCTGGGGACAGATACGCAGTATTTT	CASKNLGTDTQYF
-	-	TRBV5-1	TRBJ1-1	TGCGCCAGCAGCTGGGCGGGAGGGGACACTGAAGCTTTCTTT	CASSWAGGDTEAFF
-	-	TRBV6-1	TRBJ2-2	TGTGCCAGCAGTCAATCTAGGCCATTGGACACCGGGGAGCTGTTTTTT	CASSQSRPLDTGELFF
few	-	TRBV3-1	TRBJ2-7	TGTGCCAGCAGCTACCTAAACAACGGACTCTACGAGCAGTACTTC	CASSYLNNGLYEQYF
-	-	TRBV28	TRBJ1-3	TGTACCAGCAGGTTCTTGGGAAGCGCTGGAAACACCATATATTTT	CTSRFLGSAGNTIYF
-	TRBD1	TRBV6-2/TRBV6-3	TRBJ2-7	TGTGCCAGCACCAGGACAGGGTTCTCCTACGAGCAGTACTTC	CASTRTGFSYEQYF
few	-	TRBV6-1	TRBJ1-2	TGTGCCAGCAGTGGCATTGCGGGAGCGTACTATGGCTACACCTTC	CASSGIAGAYYGYTF
-	TRBD1	TRBV27	TRBJ2-7	TGTGCCAGCAGTTTAACAGCCGTGACAGGGGTGGGCGAGCAGTACTTC	CASSLTAVTGVGEQYF
many	TRBD2	TRBV2	TRBJ2-3	TGTGCCAGCAGTGTTGCGGGGGATCGGACAGATACGCAGTATTTT	CASSVAGDRTDTQYF
many	-	TRBV7-2	TRBJ2-3	TGTGCCAGCACCTCCTTCGGGACCACAGATACGCAGTATTTT	CASTSFGTTDTQYF